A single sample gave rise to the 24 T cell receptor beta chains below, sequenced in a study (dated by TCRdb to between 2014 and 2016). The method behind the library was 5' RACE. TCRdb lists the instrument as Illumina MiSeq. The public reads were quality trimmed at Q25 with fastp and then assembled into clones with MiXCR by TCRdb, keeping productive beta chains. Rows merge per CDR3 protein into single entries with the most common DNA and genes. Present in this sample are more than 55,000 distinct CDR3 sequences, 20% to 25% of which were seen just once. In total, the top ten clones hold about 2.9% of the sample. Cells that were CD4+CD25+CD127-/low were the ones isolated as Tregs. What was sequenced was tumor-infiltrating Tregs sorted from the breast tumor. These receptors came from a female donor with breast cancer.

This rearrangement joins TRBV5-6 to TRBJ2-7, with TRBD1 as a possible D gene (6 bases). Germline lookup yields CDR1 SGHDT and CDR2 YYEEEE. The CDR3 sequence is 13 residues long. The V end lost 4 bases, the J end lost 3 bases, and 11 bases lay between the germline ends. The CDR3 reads CASSADSIYEQYF. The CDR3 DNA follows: TGTGCCAGCAGCGCGGACAGTATCTACGAGCAGTACTTC.

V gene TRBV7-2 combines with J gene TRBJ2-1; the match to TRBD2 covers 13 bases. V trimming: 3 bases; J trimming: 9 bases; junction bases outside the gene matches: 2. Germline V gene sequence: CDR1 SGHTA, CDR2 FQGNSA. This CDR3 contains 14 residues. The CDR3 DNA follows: TGTGCCAGCAGCTTGACTAGCGGGAGGATTGAGCAGTTCTTC. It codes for CASSLTSGRIEQFF.

The CDR3 region is CSATREAGASYEQYF. In DNA form, the CDR3 reads TGCAGTGCTACCCGGGAGGCAGGGGCCTCCTACGAGCAGTACTTC. J is TRBJ2-7 and V is TRBV20-1; TRBD2 is a possible D gene (7 bases). The CDR3 sequence is 15 residues long. The ends were cut back, 4 bases at V and 0 bases at J, with 16 bases in the middle. Per the germline V gene, CDR1 is DFQATT and CDR2 is SNEGSKA (reference sequence).

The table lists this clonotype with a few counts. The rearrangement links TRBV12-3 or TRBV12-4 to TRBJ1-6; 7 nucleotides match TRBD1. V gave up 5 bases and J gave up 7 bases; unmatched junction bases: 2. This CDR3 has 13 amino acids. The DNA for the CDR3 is TGTGCCAGCAGTAGGGACAGAAATTCACCCCTCCACTTT. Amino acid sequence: CASSRDRNSPLHF.

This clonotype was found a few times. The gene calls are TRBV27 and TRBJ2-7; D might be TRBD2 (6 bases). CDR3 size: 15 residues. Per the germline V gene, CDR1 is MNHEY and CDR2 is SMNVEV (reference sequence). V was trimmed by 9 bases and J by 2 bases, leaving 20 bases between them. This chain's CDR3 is CASRPSGGVAYEQYF. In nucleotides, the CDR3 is TGTGCCAGTAGACCAAGCGGCGGGGTGGCCTACGAGCAGTACTTC.

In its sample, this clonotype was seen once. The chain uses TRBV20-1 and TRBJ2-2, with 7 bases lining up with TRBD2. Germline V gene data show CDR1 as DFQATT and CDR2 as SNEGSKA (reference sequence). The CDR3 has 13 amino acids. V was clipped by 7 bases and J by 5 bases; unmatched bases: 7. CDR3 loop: CSVTGRGTGELFF. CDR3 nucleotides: TGCAGTGTCACTGGGCGGGGGACCGGGGAGCTGTTTTTT.

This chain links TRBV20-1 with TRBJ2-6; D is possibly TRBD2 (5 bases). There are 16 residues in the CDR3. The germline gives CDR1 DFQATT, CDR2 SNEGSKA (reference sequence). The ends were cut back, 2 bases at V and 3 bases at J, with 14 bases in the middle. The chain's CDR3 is CSARPPMDFGANVLTF. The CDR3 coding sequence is TGCAGTGCTAGACCACCGATGGACTTTGGGGCCAACGTCCTGACTTTC.

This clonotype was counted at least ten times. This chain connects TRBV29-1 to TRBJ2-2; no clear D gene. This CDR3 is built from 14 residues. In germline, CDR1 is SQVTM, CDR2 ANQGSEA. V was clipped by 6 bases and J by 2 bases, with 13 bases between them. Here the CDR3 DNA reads TGCAGCGTCCAGGCACGTCCTAACACCGGGGAGCTGTTTTTT. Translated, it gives CSVQARPNTGELFF.

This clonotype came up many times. The DNA for the CDR3 is TGTGCCAGCAGCTCCCCCGCAGGGAACGGTGAGCAGTTCTTC. Amino acid sequence: CASSSPAGNGEQFF. The chain recombines TRBV7-3 with TRBJ2-1; weak D call: TRBD1 (5 bases). V lost 4 bases and J lost 9, with 16 bases in between. The CDR3 length is 14 residues. The germline V gene encodes CDR1 SGHTA and CDR2 FQGTGA. Full variable domain (outside the CDR3, taken from reference TRBV7-3 and TRBJ2-1): GAGVSQTPSNKVTEKGKYVELRCDPISGHTALYWYRQSLGQGPEFLIYFQGTGAADDSGLPNDRFFAVRPEGSVSTLKIQRTERGDSAVYLCASSSPAGNGEQFFGPGTRLTVL.

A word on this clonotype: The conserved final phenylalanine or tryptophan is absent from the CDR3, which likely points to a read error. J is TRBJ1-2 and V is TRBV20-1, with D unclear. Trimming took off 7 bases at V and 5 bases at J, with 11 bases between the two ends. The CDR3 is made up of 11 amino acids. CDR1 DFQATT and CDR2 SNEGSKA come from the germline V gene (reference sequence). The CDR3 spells CSVSRIYGYTS. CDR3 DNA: TGCAGTGTGAGCAGGATATATGGCTACACCTCC.

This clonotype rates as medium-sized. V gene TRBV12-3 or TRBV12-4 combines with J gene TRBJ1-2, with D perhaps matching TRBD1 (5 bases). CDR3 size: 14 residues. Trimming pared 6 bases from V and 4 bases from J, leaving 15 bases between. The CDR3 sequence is CASSSPDRSYGYTF. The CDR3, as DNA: TGTGCCAGCAGCTCCCCAGACAGAAGCTATGGCTACACCTTC.

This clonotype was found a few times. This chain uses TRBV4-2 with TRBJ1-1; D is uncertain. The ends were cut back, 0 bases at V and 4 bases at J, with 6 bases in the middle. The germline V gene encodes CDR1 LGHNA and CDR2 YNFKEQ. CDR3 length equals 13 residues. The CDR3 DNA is TGTGCCAGCAGCCAAGATATGGGCACTGAAGCTTTCTTT. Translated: CASSQDMGTEAFF.

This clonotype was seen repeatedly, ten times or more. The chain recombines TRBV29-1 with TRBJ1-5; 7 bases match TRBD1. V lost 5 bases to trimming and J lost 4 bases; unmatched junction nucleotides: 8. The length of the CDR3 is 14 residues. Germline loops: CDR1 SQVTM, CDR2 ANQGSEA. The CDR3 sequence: CSVSQGGSNQPQHF. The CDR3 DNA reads TGCAGCGTTTCTCAGGGGGGCTCTAATCAGCCCCAGCATTTT.

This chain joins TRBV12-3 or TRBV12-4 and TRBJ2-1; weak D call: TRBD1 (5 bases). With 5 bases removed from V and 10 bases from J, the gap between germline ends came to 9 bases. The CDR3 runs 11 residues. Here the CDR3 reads CASSRRQEQFF. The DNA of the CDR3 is TGTGCCAGCAGTCGAAGACAGGAGCAGTTCTTC.

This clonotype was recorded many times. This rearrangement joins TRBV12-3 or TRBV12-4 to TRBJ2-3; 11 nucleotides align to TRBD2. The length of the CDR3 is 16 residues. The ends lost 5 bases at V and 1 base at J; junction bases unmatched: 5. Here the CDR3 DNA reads TGTGCCAGCAGTCCAATAGCGGGAGGGGGCACAGATACGCAGTATTTT. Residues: CASSPIAGGGTDTQYF.

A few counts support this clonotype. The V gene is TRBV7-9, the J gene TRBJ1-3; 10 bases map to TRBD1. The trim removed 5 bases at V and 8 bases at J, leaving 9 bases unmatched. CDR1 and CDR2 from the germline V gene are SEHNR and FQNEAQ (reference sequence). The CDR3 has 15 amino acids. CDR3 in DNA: TGTGCCAGCAGCCATTCCCGGGACAGGGGATACACCATATATTTT. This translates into CASSHSRDRGYTIYF. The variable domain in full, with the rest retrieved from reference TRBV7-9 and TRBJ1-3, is DTGVSQNPRHKITKRGQNVTFRCDPISEHNRLYWYRQTLGQGPEFLTYFQNEAQLEKSRLLSDRFSAERPKGSFSTLEIQRTEQGDSAMYLCASSHSRDRGYTIYFGEGSWLTVV.

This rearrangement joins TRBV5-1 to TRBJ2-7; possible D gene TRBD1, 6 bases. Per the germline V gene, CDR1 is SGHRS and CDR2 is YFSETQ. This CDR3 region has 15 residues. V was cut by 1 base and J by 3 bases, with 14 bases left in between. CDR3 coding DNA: TGCGCCAGCAGCTTGAGTGACAGGCGAAACTACGAGCAGTACTTC. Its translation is CASSLSDRRNYEQYF.

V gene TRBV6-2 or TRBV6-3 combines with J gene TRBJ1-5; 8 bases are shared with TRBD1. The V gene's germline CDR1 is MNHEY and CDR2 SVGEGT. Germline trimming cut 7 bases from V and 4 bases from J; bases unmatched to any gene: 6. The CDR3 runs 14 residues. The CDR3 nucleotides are TGTGCCAGCAAGGCACAGGGGGATAATCAGCCCCAGCATTTT. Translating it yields CASKAQGDNQPQHF.

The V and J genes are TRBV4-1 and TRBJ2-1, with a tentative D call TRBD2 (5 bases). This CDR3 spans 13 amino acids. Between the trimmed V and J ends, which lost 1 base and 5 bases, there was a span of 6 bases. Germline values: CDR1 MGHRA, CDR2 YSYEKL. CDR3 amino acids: CASSQGLNNEQFF. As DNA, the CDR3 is TGCGCCAGCAGCCAAGGACTAAACAATGAGCAGTTCTTC.

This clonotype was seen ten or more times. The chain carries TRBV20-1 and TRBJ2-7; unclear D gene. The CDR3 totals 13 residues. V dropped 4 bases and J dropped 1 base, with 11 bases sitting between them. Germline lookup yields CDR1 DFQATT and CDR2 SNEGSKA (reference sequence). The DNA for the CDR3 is TGCAGTGCTATTCGTGGCATTTCCTACGAGCAGTACTTC. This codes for CSAIRGISYEQYF.

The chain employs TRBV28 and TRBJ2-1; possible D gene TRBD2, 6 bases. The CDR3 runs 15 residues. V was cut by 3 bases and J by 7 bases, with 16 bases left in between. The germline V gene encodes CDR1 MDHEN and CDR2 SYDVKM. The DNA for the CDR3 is TGTGCCAGCAGTTTGGTTAGGGAGGTCAGGAATGAGCAGTTCTTC. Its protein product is CASSLVREVRNEQFF.

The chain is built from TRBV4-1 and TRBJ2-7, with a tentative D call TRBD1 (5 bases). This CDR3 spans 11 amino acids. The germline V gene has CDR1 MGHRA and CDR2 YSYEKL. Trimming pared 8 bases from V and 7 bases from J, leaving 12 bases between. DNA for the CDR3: TGCGCCAGCTCGACCTCAGGGGAGCAGTACTTC. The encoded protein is CASSTSGEQYF.

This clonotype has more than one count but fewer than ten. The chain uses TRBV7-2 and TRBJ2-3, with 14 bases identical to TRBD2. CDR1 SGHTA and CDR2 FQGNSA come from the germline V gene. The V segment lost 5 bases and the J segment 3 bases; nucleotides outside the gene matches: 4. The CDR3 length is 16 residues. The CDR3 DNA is TGTGCCAGCAGCCGGGGGACTAGCGGGAGAACAGATACGCAGTATTTT. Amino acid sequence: CASSRGTSGRTDTQYF.

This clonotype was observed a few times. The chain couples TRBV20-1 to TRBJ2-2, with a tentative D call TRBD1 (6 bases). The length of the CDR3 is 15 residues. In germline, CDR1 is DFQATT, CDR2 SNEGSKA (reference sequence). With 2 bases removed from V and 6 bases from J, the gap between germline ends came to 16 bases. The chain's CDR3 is CSARTRLGGSGELFF. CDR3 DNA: TGCAGTGCTAGAACGCGCCTAGGGGGATCCGGGGAGCTGTTTTTT.